The clone carrying this T cell receptor beta chain was seen ten or more times. Per the germline V gene, CDR1 is SGHRS and CDR2 is YFSETQ. The CDR3 length is 15 residues. V shed 2 bases and J 4 bases; nucleotides not matched to a gene: 4. The data originate from a study of T-cell reconstitution after alpha-beta-depleted transplantation in children. Construction of the TCRbeta library involved unique molecular identifiers. In TCRdb, the PCR reads were re-called with MiXCR into one record per CDR3 protein. The sample lists 240,000 or so distinct CDR3 sequences, around 12% seen once, with over 2% in the top ten.

The rearrangement joins TRBV5-1 to TRBJ2-2; 8 bases map to TRBD1. This material consisted of PBMCs from the stem cell graft donor, taken from the stem cell graft. This sequence was found in a human donor who donated a stem cell graft to a child with acute lymphoblastic leukemia. The CDR3 loop is CASSFGQGGTGELFF. CDR3 nucleotides: TGCGCCAGCAGCTTTGGACAGGGCGGCACCGGGGAGCTGTTTTTT. Full variable domain (outside the CDR3, taken from reference TRBV5-1 and TRBJ2-2): KAGVTQTPRYLIKTRGQQVTLSCSPISGHRSVSWYQQTPGQGLQFLFEYFSETQRNKGNFPGRFSGRQFSNSRSEMNVSTLELGDSALYLCASSFGQGGTGELFFGEGSRLTVL.